The 14 T cell receptor beta chains below come from one sample, sequenced in a study of vaccination and CD4 T cells after COVID-19. Sequencing of the DNA from cultured CD4+ T cells was carried out with the Oncomine TCR Beta short-read assay. TCRdb re-called the PCR reads through MiXCR, storing one row per CDR3 protein. The repertoire holds around 13,000 distinct CDR3 sequences, around a third seen once, with 18% in the top ten. These receptors lack a known antigen. The treatment is: roughly 10-day PBMC culture with coronavirus spike peptide pools or control peptides (ViraFEST assay). The specimen sequenced was cultured CD4+ T cells from blood. These receptors were taken from a human donor with COVID-19.

The rearrangement links TRBV5-1 to TRBJ2-4, with D unresolved. CDR3 size: 11 residues. Germline V gene sequence: CDR1 SGHRS, CDR2 YFSETQ. V was pared by 5 bases and J by 7 bases, with 7 bases between. DNA of the CDR3: TGCGCCAGCAGTGCCGGGAACATTCAGTACTTC. As protein: CASSAGNIQYF.

This clonotype turned up a few times. The chain links TRBV6-1 to TRBJ1-6, with D unresolved. The CDR3 has 16 residues. V lost 1 base and J lost 6, with 13 bases in between. Germline lookup yields CDR1 MNHNS and CDR2 SASEGT. In DNA form, the CDR3 reads TGTGCCAGCAGTGAAGTGGTGGGCCCGGGTAATTCACCCCTCCACTTT. It codes for CASSEVVGPGNSPLHF.

This clonotype has more than one count but fewer than ten. V and J are TRBV7-2 and TRBJ1-5; no reliable D call. The germline V and J ends were trimmed by 0 bases and 5 bases, with 14 bases remaining between them. The CDR3 is made up of 16 amino acids. CDR1 and CDR2 from the germline V gene are SGHTA and FQGNSA. The CDR3 sequence: CASSLAVARRDQPQHF. CDR3 DNA: TGTGCCAGCAGCTTAGCGGTGGCGAGAAGGGATCAGCCCCAGCATTTT.

The chain recombines TRBV9 with TRBJ1-6, with TRBD1 as a possible D gene (6 bases). With 1 base removed from V and 6 bases from J, the gap between germline ends came to 11 bases. CDR1 is SGDLS, CDR2 YYNGEE, per germline. The length of the CDR3 is 15 residues. Here the CDR3 reads CASSVQGHGNSPLHF. Written as DNA, the CDR3 is TGTGCCAGCAGCGTACAGGGACACGGTAATTCACCCCTCCACTTT.

Remarks on this clonotype: At one end, the junction sequence differs from germline, possibly due to a read error. The chain combines TRBV7-6 with TRBJ2-5, with D perhaps TRBD2 (7 bases). CDR1 is SGHVS, CDR2 FNYEAQ, per germline. The CDR3 loop spans 14 amino acids. The CDR3 loop is CASSLGRGPETQYF. In DNA form, the CDR3 reads TGTGCTAGCAGCTTAGGGCGGGGGCCCGAGACCCAGTACTTC.

This clonotype appeared a single time. The rearrangement joins TRBV7-2 to TRBJ2-5; 7 nucleotides align to TRBD1. V shed 4 bases and J 5 bases; nucleotides not matched to a gene: 7. Germline lookup yields CDR1 SGHTA and CDR2 FQGNSA. The CDR3 sequence is 14 residues long. The DNA for the CDR3 is TGTGCCAGCAGCTCAGCCGGGACAGTTGAGACCCAGTACTTC. Amino acids: CASSSAGTVETQYF.

This clonotype has just a few counts. The chain combines TRBV7-2 with TRBJ2-2; perhaps TRBD1 as D (5 bases). CDR1 and CDR2 (germline): SGHTA, FQGNSA. This CDR3 region has 14 residues. Trimming took 6 bases from V and 7 from J, leaving 15 bases between them. CDR3 sequence: CASRFTGVVGELFF. Here the CDR3 DNA reads TGTGCCAGCAGATTTACAGGAGTAGTCGGGGAGCTGTTTTTT.

This clonotype turned up a few times. The rearrangement links TRBV7-9 to TRBJ1-2, with no clear D. V lost 1 base, J lost 9 bases, and 12 bases lay in between. Per germline, CDR1 SEHNR and CDR2 FQNEAQ (reference sequence). This CDR3 is built from 13 residues. This CDR3 is CASSLDSGSSYTF. CDR3 DNA: TGTGCCAGCAGCTTAGATTCGGGGTCGAGCTACACCTTC.

The rearrangement links TRBV5-6 to TRBJ2-7; 7 positions match TRBD2. The V gene end was trimmed by 2 bases and the J gene end by 3 bases; junction bases not matched to a gene: 8. This CDR3 has 15 amino acids. Germline CDR1 SGHDT, CDR2 YYEEEE. CDR3 DNA: TGTGCCAGCAGCTTAAGTGGCAGGGAGGGCTACGAGCAGTACTTC. Translated: CASSLSGREGYEQYF.

V gene TRBV28 combines with J gene TRBJ1-1, with 7 positions matching TRBD1. Germline assignment: CDR1 MDHEN and CDR2 SYDVKM. V was pared by 7 bases and J by 0 bases, with 5 bases of the junction left unmatched. The CDR3 length is 14 residues. The CDR3 region is CASTFGQVNTEAFF. For the CDR3, the DNA is TGTGCCAGCACTTTTGGACAGGTGAACACTGAAGCTTTCTTT. Together with reference TRBV28 and TRBJ1-1, the CDR3 gives the full variable domain: DVKVTQSSRYLVKRTGEKVFLECVQDMDHENMFWYRQDPGLGLRLIYFSYDVKMKEKGDIPEGYSVSREKKERFSLILESASTNQTSMYLCASTFGQVNTEAFFGQGTRLTVV.

This clonotype was picked up a small number of times. The rearrangement joins TRBV19 to TRBJ1-2, with TRBD1 identical over 10 bases. Trimming removed 5 bases from V and 8 bases from J; junction bases left unmatched: 5. The CDR3 has 13 residues. The germline CDR1 and CDR2 sequences are LNHDA and SQIVND (reference sequence). The CDR3 reads CASSPDRGRGYTF. CDR3 nucleotide sequence: TGTGCCAGTAGTCCAGACAGGGGGCGCGGCTACACCTTC. The variable domain in full, completed from reference TRBV19 and TRBJ1-2, reads DGGITQSPKYLFRKEGQNVTLSCEQNLNHDAMYWYRQDPGQGLRLIYYSQIVNDFQKGDIAEGYSVSREKKESFPLTVTSAQKNPTAFYLCASSPDRGRGYTFGSGTRLTVV.

The V gene is TRBV7-9, the J gene TRBJ1-1, with a weak D call TRBD1 (6 bases). Germline CDR1 SEHNR, CDR2 FQNEAQ (reference sequence). Between the trimmed V and J ends, which lost 1 base and 1 base, there was a span of 10 bases. The CDR3 covers 15 residues. CDR3 DNA: TGTGCCAGCAGCTTAGGGGGACAAACGAACACTGAAGCTTTCTTT. It codes for CASSLGGQTNTEAFF.

There are a few counts of this clonotype. This chain joins TRBV20-1 and TRBJ1-1; D is ambiguous. The length of the CDR3 is 14 residues. Deletions cut 2 bases from V and 3 bases from J, with 13 bases between. Germline values: CDR1 DFQATT, CDR2 SNEGSKA (reference sequence). The CDR3 loop reads CSARILGGDTEAFF. CDR3 nucleotides: TGCAGTGCTAGAATTTTGGGCGGGGACACTGAAGCTTTCTTT.

This clonotype turned up a few times. This chain joins TRBV7-9 and TRBJ2-3; the D gene is possibly TRBD2 (5 bases). V was cut by 4 bases and J by 2 bases, with 19 bases left in between. From germline, CDR1 is SEHNR and CDR2 FQNEAQ (reference sequence). This CDR3 contains 17 residues. In DNA form, the CDR3 reads TGTGCCAGCAGCTCCCAAGGGTCTAGCCCTCTCACAGATACGCAGTATTTT. Protein: CASSSQGSSPLTDTQYF.